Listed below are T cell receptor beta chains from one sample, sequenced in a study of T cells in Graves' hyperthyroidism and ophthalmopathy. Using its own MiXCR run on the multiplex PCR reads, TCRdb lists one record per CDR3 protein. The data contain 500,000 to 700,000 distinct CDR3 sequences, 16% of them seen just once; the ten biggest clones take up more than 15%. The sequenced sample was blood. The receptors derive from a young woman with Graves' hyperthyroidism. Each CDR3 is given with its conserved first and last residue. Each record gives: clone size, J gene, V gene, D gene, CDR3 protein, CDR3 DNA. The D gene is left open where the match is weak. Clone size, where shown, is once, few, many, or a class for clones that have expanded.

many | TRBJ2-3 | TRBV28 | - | CAPTPHHTDTQYF | TGTGCCCCCACCCCGCACCATACAGATACGCAGTATTTT
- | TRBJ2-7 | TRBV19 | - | CASRYGQSYEQYF | TGTGCCAGTCGCTACGGACAATCCTACGAGCAGTACTTC
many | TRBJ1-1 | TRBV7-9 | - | CASSRIIGPMNTEAFF | TGTGCCAGCAGTCGCATTATCGGACCGATGAACACTGAAGCTTTCTTT
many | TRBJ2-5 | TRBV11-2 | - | CASSSGQRQETQYF | TGTGCCAGCAGCAGCGGACAGAGACAAGAGACCCAGTACTTC
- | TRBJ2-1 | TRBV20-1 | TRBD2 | CSATHGAGVYPYNEQFF | TGCAGTGCTACCCATGGGGCGGGAGTCTACCCCTACAATGAGCAGTTCTTC
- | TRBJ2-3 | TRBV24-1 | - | CATSGRGARQDTQYF | TGTGCCACCAGTGGCCGGGGGGCGCGGCAAGATACGCAGTATTTT
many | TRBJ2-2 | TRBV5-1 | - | CASSLAVRSTGELFF | TGCGCCAGCAGCTTGGCCGTGAGATCGACCGGGGAGCTGTTTTTT
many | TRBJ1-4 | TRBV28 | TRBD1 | CASRSGQDNEKLFF | TGTGCCAGCAGGTCGGGACAGGATAATGAAAAACTGTTTTTT
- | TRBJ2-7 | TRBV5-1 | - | CASSLGGGVDYEQYF | TGCGCCAGCAGCTTGGGAGGGGGAGTAGACTACGAGCAGTACTTC
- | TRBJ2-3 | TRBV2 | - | CASSVLRPLDTQYF | TGTGCCAGCAGTGTTCTACGCCCCCTAGATACGCAGTATTTT
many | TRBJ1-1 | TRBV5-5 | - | CASSLIMVRVKTEAFF | TGTGCCAGCAGCTTGATCATGGTCAGGGTGAAAACTGAAGCTTTCTTT
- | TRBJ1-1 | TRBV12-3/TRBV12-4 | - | CAISGGQAFF | TGTGCCATCTCGGGAGGACAAGCTTTCTTT
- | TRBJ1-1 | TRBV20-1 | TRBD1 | CSAPSRQGSTEAFF | TGCAGTGCACCCAGCCGACAGGGGTCGACTGAAGCTTTCTTT
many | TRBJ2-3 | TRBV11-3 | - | CASRVTASTDTQYF | TGTGCCAGTAGGGTGACAGCCTCGACAGATACGCAGTATTTT
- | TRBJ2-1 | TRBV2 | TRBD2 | CATSSARVGLAGHSEQFF | TGTGCCACTTCCTCCGCACGGGTAGGGCTAGCGGGGCACAGTGAGCAGTTCTTC
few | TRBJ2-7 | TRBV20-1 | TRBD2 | CSASSLAGVSYEQYF | TGCAGTGCTAGTTCCCTAGCGGGGGTATCCTACGAGCAGTACTTC
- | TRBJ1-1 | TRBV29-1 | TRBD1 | CSVRTGGRTEAFF | TGCAGCGTCAGGACAGGGGGTCGCACTGAAGCTTTCTTT
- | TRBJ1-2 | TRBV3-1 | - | CASSQEWRAHGYTF | TGTGCCAGCAGCCAAGAATGGAGGGCGCATGGCTACACCTTC
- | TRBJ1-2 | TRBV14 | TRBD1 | CASSQFRDRDGYTF | TGTGCCAGCAGCCAATTCCGGGACAGGGATGGCTACACCTTC
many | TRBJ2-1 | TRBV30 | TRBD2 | CAWSVGTSSYNEQFF | TGTGCCTGGAGTGTAGGGACTAGCAGCTACAATGAGCAGTTCTTC
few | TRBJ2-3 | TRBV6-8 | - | CASSYSGKAKPSTDTQYF | TGTGCCAGCAGTTACTCGGGCAAAGCGAAACCTAGCACAGATACGCAGTATTTT
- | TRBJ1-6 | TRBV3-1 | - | CASSQDYYNSPLHF | TGTGCCAGCAGCCAAGACTACTATAATTCACCCCTCCACTTT
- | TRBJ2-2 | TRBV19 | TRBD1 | CASSTQGASTGELLF | TGTGCCAGTAGTACCCAGGGGGCATCCACCGGGGAGCTGCTTTTT
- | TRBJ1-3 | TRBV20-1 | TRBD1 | CSAGRQGFSGNTIYF | TGCAGTGCGGGGAGACAGGGCTTCTCTGGAAACACCATATATTTT
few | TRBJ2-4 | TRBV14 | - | CASSQDGGGSKNIQYF | TGTGCCAGCAGCCAAGATGGAGGGGGGTCCAAAAACATTCAGTACTTC
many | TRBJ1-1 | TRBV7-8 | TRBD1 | CASSFLTGGPGGTEAFF | TGTGCCAGCAGCTTTCTCACAGGAGGCCCAGGGGGCACTGAAGCTTTCTTT
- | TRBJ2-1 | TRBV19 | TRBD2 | CASTPSGPYNEQFF | TGTGCCAGTACCCCTAGCGGGCCCTACAATGAGCAGTTCTTC
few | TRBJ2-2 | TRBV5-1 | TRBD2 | CASSFIPGLAGPEGTGELFF | TGCGCCAGCAGCTTTATACCGGGACTAGCGGGACCCGAGGGAACCGGGGAGCTGTTTTTT
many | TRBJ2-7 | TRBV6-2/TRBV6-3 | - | CASSYHTRGNTSRTYEQYF | TGTGCCAGCAGTTACCACACTCGTGGAAATACTAGCCGCACCTACGAGCAGTACTTC
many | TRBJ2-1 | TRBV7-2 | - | CASSLAFGGSGSNEQFF | TGTGCCAGCAGCTTAGCCTTCGGCGGGTCGGGCAGCAATGAGCAGTTCTTC
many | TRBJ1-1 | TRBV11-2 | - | CASSLGVQGLSGAFF | TGTGCCAGCAGCTTAGGGGTACAGGGCCTCTCCGGGGCTTTCTTT
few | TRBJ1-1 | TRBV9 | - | CVSSPTGTNTEAFF | TGTGTCAGCAGCCCTACTGGAACGAACACTGAAGCTTTCTTT
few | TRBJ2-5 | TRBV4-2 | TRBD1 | CASSRGGTGETQYF | TGTGCCAGCAGCCGAGGGGGGACAGGAGAGACCCAGTACTTC
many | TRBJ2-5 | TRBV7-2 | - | CASSVEGGTQYF | TGTGCCAGCAGCGTAGAAGGTGGGACCCAGTACTTC
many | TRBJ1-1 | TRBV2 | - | CASSLTGQTEAFF | TGTGCCAGCAGCTTGACAGGACAGACTGAAGCTTTCTTT
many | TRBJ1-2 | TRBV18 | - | CASSPSGMNYGYTF | TGTGCCAGCTCCCCATCCGGCATGAACTATGGCTACACCTTC
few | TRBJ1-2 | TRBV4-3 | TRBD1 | CASSRTGRGNDGYTF | TGCGCCAGTTCGAGGACAGGGCGAGGGAATGATGGCTACACCTTC
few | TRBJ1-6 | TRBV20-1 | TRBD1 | CSAGQGNSPLHF | TGCAGTGCTGGACAGGGTAATTCACCCCTCCACTTT
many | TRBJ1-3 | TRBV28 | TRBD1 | CASSPGTGAGNTIYF | TGTGCCAGCAGTCCGGGGACAGGGGCTGGAAACACCATATATTTT
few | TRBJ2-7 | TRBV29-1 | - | CSVEDRWPPGQYF | TGCAGCGTTGAAGATCGTTGGCCCCCGGGGCAGTACTTC
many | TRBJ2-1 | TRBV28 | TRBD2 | CASIGGGLAGFDEQFF | TGTGCCAGCATAGGGGGGGGACTAGCGGGATTTGATGAGCAGTTCTTC
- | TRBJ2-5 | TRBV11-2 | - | CASSIAGSMGETQYF | TGTGCCAGCAGCATCGCCGGGAGTATGGGGGAGACCCAGTACTTC
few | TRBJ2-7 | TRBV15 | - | CATSRAGTEPYEQYF | TGTGCCACCAGCAGAGCAGGGACTGAGCCCTACGAGCAGTACTTC
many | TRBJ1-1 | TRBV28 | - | CASSLFVGEAFF | TGTGCCAGCAGTTTATTTGTCGGTGAAGCTTTCTTT
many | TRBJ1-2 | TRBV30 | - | CAWSAGPLAGYGYTF | TGTGCCTGGAGTGCAGGGCCTTTGGCGGGCTATGGCTACACCTTC
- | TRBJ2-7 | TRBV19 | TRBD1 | CASSIVGTGRYEQYF | TGTGCCAGTAGTATAGTAGGGACAGGGAGATACGAGCAGTACTTC
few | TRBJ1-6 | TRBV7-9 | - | CASSSGPHNSPLHF | TGTGCCAGCAGCTCGGGCCCTCATAATTCACCCCTCCACTTT
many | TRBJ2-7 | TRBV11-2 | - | CASSLAAAYEQYF | TGTGCCAGCAGCTTAGCCGCAGCCTACGAGCAGTACTTC
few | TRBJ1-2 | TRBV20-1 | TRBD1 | CRPKVRGASEGYTF | TGCAGGCCTAAGGTCAGGGGGGCAAGTGAAGGCTACACCTTC
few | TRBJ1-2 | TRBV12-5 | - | CASGLASQGFGYTF | TGTGCTAGTGGTTTGGCATCACAGGGTTTTGGCTACACCTTC
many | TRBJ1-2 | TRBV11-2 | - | CASSPLARADYGYTF | TGTGCCAGCAGCCCCCTTGCCAGGGCGGACTATGGCTACACCTTC
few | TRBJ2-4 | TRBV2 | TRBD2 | CASSGTSGRLAKNIQYF | TGTGCCAGCTCAGGGACTAGCGGGAGGCTTGCCAAAAACATTCAGTACTTC
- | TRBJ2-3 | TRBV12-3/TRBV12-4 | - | CASFDGGSTDTQYF | TGTGCCAGCTTTGACGGAGGAAGCACAGATACGCAGTATTTT